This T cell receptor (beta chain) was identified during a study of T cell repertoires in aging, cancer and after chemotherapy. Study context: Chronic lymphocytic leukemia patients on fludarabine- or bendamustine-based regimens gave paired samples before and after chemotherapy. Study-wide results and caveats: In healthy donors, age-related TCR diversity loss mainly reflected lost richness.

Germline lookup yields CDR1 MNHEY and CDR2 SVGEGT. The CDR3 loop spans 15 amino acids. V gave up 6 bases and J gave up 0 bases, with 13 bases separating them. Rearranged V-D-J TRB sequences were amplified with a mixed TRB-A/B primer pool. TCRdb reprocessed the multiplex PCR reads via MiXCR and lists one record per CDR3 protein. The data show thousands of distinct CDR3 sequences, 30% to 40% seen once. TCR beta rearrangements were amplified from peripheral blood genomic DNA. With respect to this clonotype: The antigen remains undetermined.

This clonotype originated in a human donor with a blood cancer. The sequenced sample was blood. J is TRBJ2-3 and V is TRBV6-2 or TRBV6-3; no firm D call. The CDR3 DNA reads TGTGCCAGCAGCCCTTGGCTACCAAGCACAGATACGCAGTATTTT. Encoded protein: CASSPWLPSTDTQYF.